The rows below give T cell receptor beta chains drawn from one sample of a study of neurological immune-mediated disorders. Using its own MiXCR run on the 5' RACE reads, TCRdb lists one record per CDR3 protein. The sample has approximately 65,000 distinct CDR3 sequences, 5.2% seen once. The specimen was PBMCs. These receptors were collected from a human donor with multiple sclerosis. The donor label of this sample is uncertain. CDR3s include the opening cysteine and the closing phenylalanine or tryptophan. A D gene is named only where the DNA matches it firmly. The size entry is marked missing in some rows and otherwise reads once, few, many or a size class.

>TRBJ1-1|NA|many|TRBV4-1
CASSHRTEQTGNTEAFF
TGCGCCAGCAGCCACCGAACCGAACAGACTGGGAACACTGAAGCTTTCTTT
>TRBJ2-3|NA|many|TRBV6-4
CASSGTGSTDTQYF
TGTGCCAGCAGTGGAACAGGGAGCACAGATACGCAGTATTTT
>TRBJ1-1|NA|many|TRBV20-1
CSASSPNTEAFF
TGCAGTGCCAGTTCCCCGAACACTGAAGCTTTCTTT
>TRBJ1-2|NA|many|TRBV11-2
CASSLVRQITYGYTF
TGTGCCAGCAGCTTAGTTAGACAGATCACGTATGGCTACACCTTC
>TRBJ1-5|NA|many|TRBV5-6
CASSTGLSGQPQHF
TGTGCCAGCAGCACCGGGCTGTCGGGTCAGCCCCAGCATTTT
>TRBJ2-2|NA|NA|TRBV7-7
CASSAGTAGDTGELFF
TGTGCCAGCAGCGCCGGGACAGCGGGGGACACCGGGGAGCTGTTTTTT
>TRBJ1-6|NA|many|TRBV20-1
CSARDLGDRYNSPLHF
TGCAGTGCTAGGGACTTGGGGGATCGATATAATTCACCCCTCCACTTT
>TRBJ1-2|TRBD1|many|TRBV4-1
CASSQRQGAYYGYTF
TGCGCCAGCAGCCAGAGGCAGGGGGCATATTATGGCTACACCTTC
>TRBJ2-3|NA|many|TRBV20-1
CSVEGRGTDTQYF
TGCAGTGTAGAGGGTAGAGGCACAGATACGCAGTATTTT
>TRBJ2-6|NA|few|TRBV12-3/TRBV12-4
CASSPTLGSSGANVLTF
TGTGCCAGCAGTCCGACCCTCGGTAGCTCTGGGGCCAACGTCCTGACTTTC
>TRBJ2-3|NA|NA|TRBV7-9
CASSSPLGSAINTQYF
TGTGCCAGCAGCTCCCCTTTGGGTTCAGCCATAAATACGCAGTATTTT